This TCR beta chain was sequenced in a study of cytomegalovirus exposure and HLA in healthy donors. The overall study: The same platform was used for the 100 to 150 validation repertoires and the roughly 730 first-cohort repertoires, a later analysis reported.

Study-wide findings and caveats: A list of about 160 TCR beta chains associated with cytomegalovirus was given.

Measured with immunoSEQ multiplex PCR; TCRdb has only the in-frame clones, and not every one. Seen here are about 88,000 clones, roughly 84% observed once, and the top ten hold 12%. Note on this clone: The antigen remains unidentified.

The sequencing input was PBMCs. The receptor was derived from a young woman in good health and CMV-seropositive.

CDR3 residues: CASATGGNQPQHF. In nucleotides, the CDR3 is TGTGCCAGCGCGACAGGGGGCAATCAGCCCCAGCATTTT. The rearrangement joins TRBV30 to TRBJ1-5; 8 nucleotides agree with TRBD1. The germline V gene encodes CDR1 GTSNPN and CDR2 SVGIG (reference sequence). The CDR3 is made up of 13 amino acids. The V and J ends lost 8 bases and 2 bases, in that order; junction bases with no gene match: 5. Together with reference TRBV30 and TRBJ1-5, the CDR3 gives the full variable domain: SQTIHQWPATLVQPVGSPLSLECTVEGTSNPNLYWYRQAAGRGLQLLFYSVGIGQISSEVPQNLSASRPQDRQFILSSKKLLLSDSGFYLCASATGGNQPQHFGDGTRLSIL.